These 13 T cell receptor beta chains originate from one sample sequenced in a study of vaccination effects on CD4 cells after COVID-19. Their antigens remain unidentified. Before sequencing took place, the ViraFEST assay used viral peptide pools to expand antigen-specific CD4+ T cells. CD4+ T cells were isolated after 10 days of culture. The person was diagnosed with PCR-confirmed SARS-CoV-2 infection between March and December 2020. The repertoire was sequenced with immunoSEQ multiplex PCR; TCRdb's copy has only in-frame clones and lacks some. The sample holds around 47,000 clones, roughly 80% seen once. The sample was CD4+ T cells from PBMCs cultured with a peptide pool, taken before COVID-19 vaccination. The receptor set was obtained from a human donor who had a prior SARS-CoV-2 infection.

This rearrangement joins TRBV4-1 to TRBJ2-1; 7 bases are shared with TRBD2. Germline lookup yields CDR1 MGHRA and CDR2 YSYEKL. Trimming took 2 bases from V and 9 from J; bases not matched to a gene: 7. The length of the CDR3 is 14 residues. CDR3: CASSQPGLRFEQFF. In nucleotides, the CDR3 is TGCGCCAGCAGCCAACCGGGACTAAGGTTTGAGCAGTTCTTC.

The chain links TRBV29-1 to TRBJ2-2; 8 bases fit TRBD2. From germline, CDR1 is SQVTM and CDR2 ANQGSEA. This CDR3 is built from 15 residues. V gave up 3 bases and J gave up 3 bases; unmatched junction bases: 6. The DNA for the CDR3 is TGCAGCGTTGAGGACAGCGGGAGATACACCGGGGAGCTGTTTTTT. It yields the protein CSVEDSGRYTGELFF.

The count of this clone is one. This chain links TRBV4-2 with TRBJ1-3, with a possible D match to TRBD1 (6 bases). Trimming left V 3 bases short and J 1 base short, with 13 bases between. Germline loops: CDR1 LGHNA, CDR2 YNFKEQ. The CDR3 contains 16 residues. DNA for the CDR3: TGTGCCAGCAGCCACCAGGGGATACGGTCTGGAAACACCATATATTTT. This codes for CASSHQGIRSGNTIYF.

In nucleotides, the CDR3 is TGTGCCAGTAGTATGTGGGGGGCCACTGAAGCTTTCTTT. Its translation: CASSMWGATEAFF. The chain has TRBV19 and TRBJ1-1; D is perhaps TRBD1 (6 bases). The CDR3 spans 13 residues. Germline-derived CDR1 and CDR2 are LNHDA and SQIVND (reference sequence). With 3 bases removed from V and 4 bases from J, the gap between germline ends came to 9 bases.

The V and J genes are TRBV18 and TRBJ2-5; 9 positions agree with TRBD2. With 2 bases clipped from V and 1 base from J, the junction kept 11 bases outside the gene matches. Germline CDR1 reads KGHSH; CDR2 reads LQKENI. The CDR3 sequence is 18 residues long. The CDR3 spells CASSPRLWREGSQETQYF. In DNA form, the CDR3 reads TGTGCCAGCTCACCAAGACTCTGGCGGGAGGGGTCCCAAGAGACCCAGTACTTC.

The chain has TRBV18 and TRBJ2-1; D remains unclear. Germline loops: CDR1 KGHSH, CDR2 LQKENI. The CDR3 runs to 12 residues. V dropped 6 bases and J dropped 8 bases, with 11 bases sitting between them. DNA of the CDR3: TGTGCCAGCTCCCTCGGGTTTGATGAGCAGTTCTTC. Its translation: CASSLGFDEQFF. The whole variable domain, remainder taken from reference TRBV18 and TRBJ2-1, is NAGVMQNPRHLVRRRGQEARLRCSPMKGHSHVYWYRQLPEEGLKFMVYLQKENIIDESGMPKERFSAEFPKEGPSILRIQQVVRGDSAAYFCASSLGFDEQFFGPGTRLTVL.

The gene calls are TRBV11-2 and TRBJ1-4, with D possibly matching TRBD1 (6 bases). Trimming left V 5 bases short and J 6 bases short, with 13 bases between. The CDR3 totals 14 residues. The germline CDR1 and CDR2 sequences are SGHAT and FQNNGV. CDR3 amino acids: CASSHGGGYEKLFF. CDR3 DNA sequence: TGTGCCAGCAGCCACGGGGGCGGATATGAAAAACTGTTTTTT.

This chain uses TRBV5-8 with TRBJ1-5; TRBD1 matches at 7 bases. The CDR3 runs 15 residues. Trimming cost V 4 bases and J 6 bases; bases outside gene matches: 10. The germline gives CDR1 SGHTS, CDR2 YDEGEE. The DNA for the CDR3 is TGTGCCAGCAGCCACGAAACAGGGGAATCTCAGCCCCAGCATTTT. Protein: CASSHETGESQPQHF.

The chain uses TRBV2 and TRBJ2-5; D unresolved. The V end was cut by 3 bases, the J end by 4 bases, with 9 bases between. Germline loops: CDR1 SNHLY, CDR2 FYNNEI. There are 13 residues in the CDR3. CDR3: CASSELILETQYF. The CDR3 bases are TGTGCCAGCAGTGAGCTAATACTAGAGACCCAGTACTTC.

The V gene is TRBV7-3, the J gene TRBJ2-5; D is ambiguous. CDR1 and CDR2 from the germline V gene are SGHTA and FQGTGA. CDR3 length equals 13 residues. V lost 5 bases to trimming and J lost 4 bases, with 11 bases between them. CDR3 in DNA: TGTGCCAGCAGCAAATCTCTTGGAGAGACCCAGTACTTC. Encoded protein: CASSKSLGETQYF.

The chain employs TRBV11-3 and TRBJ2-5; the match to TRBD1 covers 7 bases. Unmatched junction bases numbered 13, after V lost 5 bases and J lost 1 base. CDR1 and CDR2 (germline): SGHNT, YENEEA. The CDR3 runs 17 residues. The CDR3 coding sequence is TGTGCCAGCAGCAATCGAAGGGGGCGACCAGGCCAAGAGACCCAGTACTTC. It encodes CASSNRRGRPGQETQYF.

This chain joins TRBV18 and TRBJ2-3, with D possibly being TRBD2 (6 bases). Germline CDR1 and CDR2: KGHSH and LQKENI. CDR3 length equals 16 residues. The ends were cut back, 2 bases at V and 0 bases at J, with 12 bases in the middle. The CDR3 sequence: CASSPIAETSTDTQYF. The CDR3 region has the DNA TGTGCCAGCTCACCAATAGCGGAAACTAGCACAGATACGCAGTATTTT. The variable domain in full, completed from reference TRBV18 and TRBJ2-3, reads NAGVMQNPRHLVRRRGQEARLRCSPMKGHSHVYWYRQLPEEGLKFMVYLQKENIIDESGMPKERFSAEFPKEGPSILRIQQVVRGDSAAYFCASSPIAETSTDTQYFGPGTRLTVL.

This clone appeared a single time. V gene TRBV5-1 combines with J gene TRBJ2-3; no clear D gene. Between the trimmed V and J ends, which lost 3 bases and 2 bases, there was a span of 10 bases. Germline loops: CDR1 SGHRS, CDR2 YFSETQ. CDR3 length: 14 residues. The CDR3 spells CASSSNAVTDTQYF. The CDR3 DNA follows: TGCGCCAGCAGCTCAAACGCTGTCACAGATACGCAGTATTTT.